This TCR beta chain derives from a study of blood T cell repertoires in COVID-19 (dated by TCRdb to about 2020). Regarding the complete study: Samples covering the acute and convalescent phases of COVID-19 were provided by collaborators in the United States, Italy and Spain. The material from the prospective study consisted of cDNA or gDNA derived from T cells, B-cell-depleted T cells, or PBMCs. Deeply sampled blood TCRbeta repertoires from subjects exposed to, actively infected with, or recovered from COVID-19 were included in the dataset. The repertoires were released in a freely available public database meant as a resource for research on the immune response to SARS-CoV-2. Samples were obtained from the ongoing ImmuneRACE study (first 160 participants) and from 1,000 to 1,500 subjects provided by 6 global collaborators. Nearly every sample came with metadata listing a de-identified subject ID, COVID-19 status, age in years and sex. Where available, HLA class I and class II types were taken from metadata supplied by the sample provider and were not determined by assay-based typing. Overall results and qualifications from the work: The quantity of clinical and demographic metadata differed by source and by participant and was supplied without curation.

At one collaborating source in Seattle, patients were enrolled during active infection and were followed longitudinally through the course of disease. Collaborating institutions collected whole blood in K2EDTA tubes following their own protocols. Collaborator samples were shipped for TCRbeta analysis as frozen whole blood, isolated PBMCs, or DNA extracted from either sample type. TCRbeta CDR3 regions were amplified from genomic DNA using the immunoSEQ Assay, a bias-controlled multiplex PCR. The source study handled its data this way. The number of nucleated cells in each sample was estimated from the amplification of reference gene primers within the assay. To quantify the absolute abundance of each unique TCRbeta CDR3 rearrangement, sequence reads were collapsed and filtered. Productive Simpson clonality was computed per sample as the square root of Simpson's diversity index over productive rearrangements. This is the immuneACCESS table as TCRdb keeps it, with only in-frame sequences that have V and J called. A part of the clones is gone; compared with another copy, unresolved V genes explain less than half, and the rest is unexplained. V and J calls and clone size are as listed in that table; D and trimming were resolved from the DNA. The sample includes more than 300,000 clones, with over 70% observed a single time. About 6% of the sample lies in the top ten.

As regards this clone: Its binding antigen is unknown. No much larger clone is present one base from it, and per-base qualities are unavailable.

The sequence came from a woman aged 45 to 65 with COVID-19, enrolled during active disease. Material for sequencing was peripheral blood.

In nucleotide form, the sequence is TGTGCCACCAGCAGAGATTGGGGCAGCACAGATACGCAGTATTTT. This sequence encodes CATSRDWGSTDTQYF. This receptor chain uses TRBV15 and TRBJ2-3; TRBD1 is perhaps the D gene, given 5 matching bases. CDR3 length: 15 amino acids, cysteine to phenylalanine. The read is trimmed to its CDR3 DNA, 45 bases read in frame from base 1. V gives up 0 bases and J gives up 0 bases, and the segment between their germline ends measures 7 bases. The germline V gene (reference sequence) specifies LNHNV as CDR1 and YYDKDF as CDR2. The CDR3, completed at both ends by the reference TRBV15 and TRBJ2-3 genes, gives the full variable domain DAMVIQNPRYQVTQFGKPVTLSCSQTLNHNVMYWYQQKSSQAPKLLFHYYDKDFNNEADTPDNFQSRRPNTSFCFLDIRSPGLGDTAMYLCATSRDWGSTDTQYFGPGTRLTVL.